The rows below give T cell receptor beta chains drawn from one sample of a study of human T cells and chemical hapten exposure. In TCRdb, the RACE reads were re-called with MiXCR into one record per CDR3 protein. This sample carries about 380,000 distinct CDR3 sequences, approximately 5% of them seen once, and the ten largest clones take 2.5% to 3%. The specimen comprised whole blood, sampled in connection with sensitization to the hapten diphenylcyclopropenone (DPC). The receptors were gathered from a woman between 45 and 65 years old with alopecia areata. Some clones in this sample may be carry-over from other donors' samples. Each CDR3 is given with its conserved first and last residue. Fields, in order: clone size, CDR3 length, D gene, J gene, V gene, CDR3 DNA, CDR3 protein. The D gene is left open where the match is weak. Expanded clones get a size class; other rows say once, few or many, or leave the size out.

clone_size: few; cdr3_length: 16; d_call: TRBD2; j_call: TRBJ2-1; v_call: TRBV28; cdr3_nt: TGTGCCAGCACTTTCCCGGGGCTAGCGGGGTACAATGAGCAGTTCTTC; cdr3_aa: CASTFPGLAGYNEQFF
clone_size: many; cdr3_length: 14; d_call: .; j_call: TRBJ1-6; v_call: TRBV6-2/TRBV6-3; cdr3_nt: TGTGCCAGCAGTTATGGGGTGGAAAATTCACCCCTCCACTTT; cdr3_aa: CASSYGVENSPLHF
clone_size: few; cdr3_length: 16; d_call: .; j_call: TRBJ2-5; v_call: TRBV12-3/TRBV12-4; cdr3_nt: TGTGCCAGCAGTTTGGCGCCGGGGGCGGGGGTCCCGATCCAGTACTTC; cdr3_aa: CASSLAPGAGVPIQYF
clone_size: .; cdr3_length: 14; d_call: .; j_call: TRBJ2-5; v_call: TRBV29-1; cdr3_nt: TGCAGCGTTAATGGAGAGGACAGTCAAGAGACCCAGTACTTC; cdr3_aa: CSVNGEDSQETQYF
clone_size: few; cdr3_length: 13; d_call: .; j_call: TRBJ1-2; v_call: TRBV7-9; cdr3_nt: TGTGCCAGCAGCTTTGATCAACTGGATGGCTACACCTTC; cdr3_aa: CASSFDQLDGYTF
clone_size: many; cdr3_length: 13; d_call: .; j_call: TRBJ2-1; v_call: TRBV7-8; cdr3_nt: TGTGCCAGCATCCTATTCGGCGACAATGAGCAGTTCTTC; cdr3_aa: CASILFGDNEQFF
clone_size: .; cdr3_length: 15; d_call: .; j_call: TRBJ1-3; v_call: TRBV29-1; cdr3_nt: TGCAGCGTTGAAGATGGGAGGAGCTCTGGAAACACCATATATTTT; cdr3_aa: CSVEDGRSSGNTIYF
clone_size: few; cdr3_length: 16; d_call: TRBD1; j_call: TRBJ2-2; v_call: TRBV6-6; cdr3_nt: TGTGCCAGCAGTCCCCGGGACAGGGCGACCACCGGGGAGCTGTTTTTT; cdr3_aa: CASSPRDRATTGELFF
clone_size: many; cdr3_length: 14; d_call: .; j_call: TRBJ2-7; v_call: TRBV28; cdr3_nt: TGTGCCAGCAGTCCTACAGTCGTCGGCTACGAGCAGTACTTC; cdr3_aa: CASSPTVVGYEQYF
clone_size: many; cdr3_length: 13; d_call: .; j_call: TRBJ1-6; v_call: TRBV14; cdr3_nt: TGTGCCAGCAGCTCCCGTCCTAATTCACCCCTCCACTTT; cdr3_aa: CASSSRPNSPLHF
clone_size: many; cdr3_length: 15; d_call: .; j_call: TRBJ2-5; v_call: TRBV11-2; cdr3_nt: TGTGCCAGCAGCTTAGTTCTCAGGAGCCAAGAGACCCAGTACTTC; cdr3_aa: CASSLVLRSQETQYF
clone_size: many; cdr3_length: 12; d_call: TRBD1; j_call: TRBJ2-1; v_call: TRBV29-1; cdr3_nt: TGCAGCGGTGAACAGGGGGCCTATGAGCAGTTCTTC; cdr3_aa: CSGEQGAYEQFF
clone_size: many; cdr3_length: 16; d_call: TRBD2; j_call: TRBJ2-7; v_call: TRBV28; cdr3_nt: TGTGCCAGCAGTTTACCCTTAGCGGGAGGACCATACGAGCAGTACTTC; cdr3_aa: CASSLPLAGGPYEQYF
clone_size: many; cdr3_length: 16; d_call: TRBD2; j_call: TRBJ2-7; v_call: TRBV28; cdr3_nt: TGTGCCAGCAGTCCCACTAGCGGGAGGCCAGGCTACGAGCAGTACTTC; cdr3_aa: CASSPTSGRPGYEQYF
clone_size: .; cdr3_length: 13; d_call: .; j_call: TRBJ1-1; v_call: TRBV7-2; cdr3_nt: TGTGCCAGCAGCACTAAGCAGAACACTGAAGCTTTCTTT; cdr3_aa: CASSTKQNTEAFF
clone_size: many; cdr3_length: 15; d_call: TRBD2; j_call: TRBJ2-3; v_call: TRBV10-1; cdr3_nt: TGCGCCAGCAGTGGACTAGCGGGAGGGGACGATACGCAGTATTTT; cdr3_aa: CASSGLAGGDDTQYF
clone_size: many; cdr3_length: 16; d_call: .; j_call: TRBJ2-5; v_call: TRBV29-1; cdr3_nt: TGCAGCGTTGAAGATCTGGAACGGGAGCGACAAGAGACCCAGTACTTC; cdr3_aa: CSVEDLERERQETQYF
clone_size: few; cdr3_length: 14; d_call: TRBD1; j_call: TRBJ1-1; v_call: TRBV5-1; cdr3_nt: TGCGCCAGCAGCTCCGACAGGGGGACCACTGAAGCTTTCTTT; cdr3_aa: CASSSDRGTTEAFF
clone_size: few; cdr3_length: 15; d_call: TRBD1; j_call: TRBJ2-3; v_call: TRBV6-5; cdr3_nt: TGTGCCAGCAGCAACAGGGGGTTGGGCACAGATACGCAGTATTTT; cdr3_aa: CASSNRGLGTDTQYF
clone_size: .; cdr3_length: 13; d_call: .; j_call: TRBJ1-2; v_call: TRBV20-1; cdr3_nt: TGCAGTGCTAGAGATCCAGCTAACTATGGCTACACCTTC; cdr3_aa: CSARDPANYGYTF
clone_size: many; cdr3_length: 13; d_call: .; j_call: TRBJ1-5; v_call: TRBV7-9; cdr3_nt: TGTGCCAGCGCATCTACTGGCAATCAGCCCCAGCATTTT; cdr3_aa: CASASTGNQPQHF
clone_size: few; cdr3_length: 18; d_call: TRBD2; j_call: TRBJ2-3; v_call: TRBV7-8; cdr3_nt: TGTGCCAGCAGCCCCGGACTAGCGGGGGGGTTTCACACAGATACGCAGTATTTT; cdr3_aa: CASSPGLAGGFHTDTQYF
clone_size: few; cdr3_length: 14; d_call: .; j_call: TRBJ2-5; v_call: TRBV9; cdr3_nt: TGTGCCAGCAGCGTTTGGGCAGGCCAAGAGACCCAGTACTTC; cdr3_aa: CASSVWAGQETQYF
clone_size: many; cdr3_length: 14; d_call: TRBD1; j_call: TRBJ2-7; v_call: TRBV4-1; cdr3_nt: TGCGCCAGCAGCACCCGACAGGGCGCCTACGAGCAGTACTTC; cdr3_aa: CASSTRQGAYEQYF
clone_size: .; cdr3_length: 13; d_call: TRBD1; j_call: TRBJ1-1; v_call: TRBV29-1; cdr3_nt: TGCAGCGTCCCGGGACAGCCGGACACTGAAGCTTTCTTT; cdr3_aa: CSVPGQPDTEAFF
clone_size: few; cdr3_length: 13; d_call: .; j_call: TRBJ2-2; v_call: TRBV5-1; cdr3_nt: TGCGCCAGCAGCCCGCAGCGAACCGGGGAGCTGTTTTTT; cdr3_aa: CASSPQRTGELFF
clone_size: .; cdr3_length: 18; d_call: TRBD2; j_call: TRBJ2-2; v_call: TRBV6-1; cdr3_nt: TGTGCCAGCATTCAGGGACTAGCGGGCTTCGCGAACACCGGGGAGCTGTTTTTT; cdr3_aa: CASIQGLAGFANTGELFF
clone_size: few; cdr3_length: 15; d_call: .; j_call: TRBJ2-6; v_call: TRBV2; cdr3_nt: TGTGCCAGCAGTGAAGTGCCTACTGGGGCCAACGTCCTGACTTTC; cdr3_aa: CASSEVPTGANVLTF
clone_size: many; cdr3_length: 14; d_call: .; j_call: TRBJ1-2; v_call: TRBV10-3; cdr3_nt: TGTGCCATCAGTGAGTCGCGTCAGGGATATGGCTACACCTTC; cdr3_aa: CAISESRQGYGYTF
clone_size: few; cdr3_length: 13; d_call: .; j_call: TRBJ1-1; v_call: TRBV9; cdr3_nt: TGTGCCAGCAGCGTAGGTCCAGAGGGCCAAGCTTTCTTT; cdr3_aa: CASSVGPEGQAFF
clone_size: many; cdr3_length: 16; d_call: .; j_call: TRBJ2-2; v_call: TRBV7-2; cdr3_nt: TGTGCCAGCAGCTTAGGGGCGGGACAAACCACCGGGGAGCTGTTTTTT; cdr3_aa: CASSLGAGQTTGELFF
clone_size: few; cdr3_length: 12; d_call: .; j_call: TRBJ1-5; v_call: TRBV28; cdr3_nt: TGTGCCAGTGTGGGTCCTCTGACACCCCAGCATTTT; cdr3_aa: CASVGPLTPQHF
clone_size: .; cdr3_length: 14; d_call: TRBD2; j_call: TRBJ2-7; v_call: TRBV4-1; cdr3_nt: TGCGCCAGCAGCCCGACGACTAGCTACCACGAGCAGTACTTC; cdr3_aa: CASSPTTSYHEQYF
clone_size: many; cdr3_length: 15; d_call: .; j_call: TRBJ1-4; v_call: TRBV4-1; cdr3_nt: TGCGCCAGCAGCCAAGATGGGCGTGGGGATGAAAAACTGTTTTTT; cdr3_aa: CASSQDGRGDEKLFF
clone_size: many; cdr3_length: 16; d_call: .; j_call: TRBJ2-6; v_call: TRBV28; cdr3_nt: TGTGCCAGCAGTCCCTCCCCGGGTTCTGGGGCCAACGTCCTGACTTTC; cdr3_aa: CASSPSPGSGANVLTF
clone_size: many; cdr3_length: 15; d_call: .; j_call: TRBJ1-1; v_call: TRBV5-1; cdr3_nt: TGCGCCAGCAGCTTGGACGGACGGACGAACACTGAAGCTTTCTTT; cdr3_aa: CASSLDGRTNTEAFF
clone_size: many; cdr3_length: 16; d_call: TRBD1; j_call: TRBJ1-5; v_call: TRBV27; cdr3_nt: TGTGCCAGCAGTCCTCAGGACAGGGTTGGCAATCAGCCCCAGCATTTT; cdr3_aa: CASSPQDRVGNQPQHF
clone_size: many; cdr3_length: 14; d_call: .; j_call: TRBJ2-3; v_call: TRBV28; cdr3_nt: TGTGCCAGCAGTACTTTCCAGGGGAAAGATACGCAGTATTTT; cdr3_aa: CASSTFQGKDTQYF
clone_size: many; cdr3_length: 13; d_call: TRBD1; j_call: TRBJ2-7; v_call: TRBV3-1; cdr3_nt: TGTGCCAGCAGCCAAGGACAGGGGTGGGAGCAGTACTTC; cdr3_aa: CASSQGQGWEQYF
clone_size: many; cdr3_length: 15; d_call: .; j_call: TRBJ2-7; v_call: TRBV5-1; cdr3_nt: TGCGCCAGCAGCTTGGACGGGGCTAGCTCCTACGAGCAGTACTTC; cdr3_aa: CASSLDGASSYEQYF
clone_size: .; cdr3_length: 14; d_call: TRBD2; j_call: TRBJ2-1; v_call: TRBV15; cdr3_nt: TGTGCCACCAGCACCCTGGGTAGCGGGAATGAGCAGTTCTTC; cdr3_aa: CATSTLGSGNEQFF